The rows below give T cell receptor beta chains drawn from one sample of a study of blood T cell repertoires in COVID-19. Libraries were prepared by immunoSEQ multiplex PCR; TCRdb keeps only in-frame clonotypes and omits some of them. The sample consists of 200,000 to 300,000 clones, about 80% of them appearing once. Input material: peripheral blood. These receptors were taken from a woman aged 80 or older with acute or convalescent COVID-19. CDR3s leave out the opening cysteine and the closing phenylalanine or tryptophan.

V gene	J gene	CDR3 protein
TRBV19	TRBJ1-4	ASSTGATNEKLF
TRBV3-1/TRBV3-2	TRBJ1-4	ASSSRGRVTNEKLF
TRBV10-3	TRBJ2-7	AISGGREGRWSEQY
TRBV3-1/TRBV3-2	TRBJ2-2	ASSWTSGTGELF
TRBV13	TRBJ2-7	ASSLGGASEYEQY
TRBV9	TRBJ1-6	ASSVGTGVFSPLH
TRBV5-1	TRBJ2-7	ASSFQTGGPPSYEQY
TRBV5-1	TRBJ2-5	ASSLGGQQETQY
TRBV6-5	TRBJ2-5	ASSYTGQAQETQY
TRBV14	TRBJ1-4	ASSPLGAGSNEKLF
TRBV6-5	TRBJ1-2	ASSSGGGYGYT
TRBV3-1/TRBV3-2	TRBJ2-5	ASSLSMTSGKETQY
TRBV6-5	TRBJ1-4	ASTTSGGGGEKLF
TRBV4-1	TRBJ2-5	ASSQGGGSGRVETQY
TRBV7-2	TRBJ2-4	ASSLTLAGDIQY
TRBV10-3	TRBJ2-3	AISASNTQY
TRBV29-1	TRBJ1-1	SAGQGVNTEAF
TRBV3-1/TRBV3-2	TRBJ2-5	ASSSGLSQETQY
TRBV19	TRBJ2-7	ASSLGQHNSYEQY
TRBV5-1	TRBJ2-5	ASSLGQGVQETQY
TRBV7-9	TRBJ2-2	ASSLLLGSPTGELF
TRBV5-4	TRBJ2-2	ASTPSGVRTGELF
TRBV4-1	TRBJ2-2	ASSQDRATSPSGELF
TRBV5-8	TRBJ2-3	ASSLALQPGFTDTQY
TRBV6-5	TRBJ2-7	ASSPSGSYEQY
TRBV2	TRBJ1-4	ASSGQGRLVNEKLF
TRBV6-5	TRBJ1-2	ASKTVTGEHGYT
TRBV12-5	TRBJ2-1	ASGSGGIGEQF
TRBV19	TRBJ2-5	ASSPWTEQETQY
TRBV11-2	TRBJ2-2	ASSPNRGGELF
TRBV5-1	TRBJ1-1	ASRSTGTGGLNTEAF
TRBV11-3	TRBJ2-3	ASSDRGTSGTDTQY
TRBV2	TRBJ1-2	ASSFMTGTNYGYT
TRBV19	TRBJ2-7	ASRPGTGAYEQY
TRBV5-8	TRBJ2-4	ASSLRLGLAKNIQY
TRBV19	TRBJ2-2	ASRGLAGGKNTGELF
TRBV5-1	TRBJ2-1	ASSLGGSRGMEQF
TRBV6-1	TRBJ2-2	ASSEAASGTGELF
TRBV18	TRBJ2-5	ASSATSFFRGRLQETQY
TRBV9	TRBJ2-3	ASSVRDSTDTQY
TRBV7-2	TRBJ2-5	ASSLGLAETQY
TRBV5-5	TRBJ1-5	ASSLAASSNQPQH
TRBV19	TRBJ1-4	ASSIEQGSAKLF
TRBV5-4	TRBJ2-3	ASSLSGTGDAY
TRBV11-3	TRBJ2-7	ASSPQREVGRYEQY
TRBV18	TRBJ2-1	ASSPGQGTYNEQF
TRBV7-9	TRBJ2-1	ASSHPVVSGLNNEQF
TRBV5-1	TRBJ2-6	ASSVAGANVLT
TRBV6-5	TRBJ1-2	ASSYSSGAGVDGYT
TRBV4-1	TRBJ2-5	ASSQGTLAGSKETQY
TRBV7-2	TRBJ2-5	ASTPAGVRETQY
TRBV9	TRBJ2-7	ASSSGQGGSYEQY
TRBV6-1	TRBJ1-5	ASSDGATNQPQH
TRBV12-5	TRBJ1-1	ASGIGWDFEAF
TRBV9	TRBJ1-2	ASSFQGNYGYT
TRBV7-2	TRBJ1-6	ASSNRQPLDSPLH
TRBV5-1	TRBJ2-3	ASRRLAVVTDTQY
TRBV28	TRBJ1-3	ASSFRGLAGNTIY
TRBV3-1/TRBV3-2	TRBJ2-5	ASSQAGTGGGETQY